This is a list of T cell receptor beta chains from one sample in a study of untreated major depressive disorder. Assay: immunoSEQ multiplex PCR; the TCRdb copy retains only in-frame clones and omits some. The data show 20,000 or so clones, more than 90% seen once. The sequenced sample was CD4+ T cells from PBMCs. Receptors originate from a middle-aged woman with major depressive disorder. The conserved cysteine and the conserved F or W are not part of the CDR3 here. The D gene is left open where the match is weak. Where a row states a size, it is once, few, many or the class of an expanded clone; other rows omit it.

TRBJ2-1,TRBV5-1,NA,NA,ASSLDTSLEQF
TRBJ2-4,TRBV19,NA,NA,ASSETVPGIQY
TRBJ1-2,TRBV6-5,TRBD1,NA,ASIQTGGYGYT
TRBJ2-4,TRBV29-1,NA,NA,SPSPPRPYQHLATKNIQY
TRBJ1-2,TRBV7-9,NA,once,ASSFTGTGYGYT
TRBJ2-1,TRBV7-2,NA,once,ASSSPKGVHNEQF
TRBJ1-1,TRBV11-3,NA,NA,ASSLYQGLNTEAF
TRBJ1-2,TRBV5-4,NA,NA,ASSLSGSYGYT
TRBJ1-4,TRBV5-1,NA,NA,ASSLWDATNEKLF
TRBJ2-3,TRBV5-1,NA,NA,ASSRQGGTDTQY
TRBJ1-1,TRBV30,NA,NA,AWMARTARAF
TRBJ1-5,TRBV15,TRBD1,NA,ATSRAGGAEQPQH
TRBJ1-1,TRBV7-3,TRBD1,NA,ASSQWTGHTEAF
TRBJ2-7,TRBV30,NA,NA,AWSVPLTYEQY
TRBJ1-1,TRBV11-2,TRBD1,NA,ASRMTGRGEHKAF
TRBJ2-2,TRBV4-3,NA,few,ASSQDWGELF